Presented here are 8 T cell receptor beta chains from one specimen sequenced in a study of blood T cell repertoires in COVID-19 (dated by TCRdb to the early 2020s). Library prep was done by the immunoSEQ multiplex PCR assay. The source is immuneACCESS, and TCRdb retained only in-frame sequences with V and J called. Part of the clones is not carried over; for the studies checked, unresolved V genes explain less than half of this, and the remainder is unexplained. The table for this sample lists under 100,000 clones; about four fifths of them were counted only once. The ten largest clones capture less than 11% of the sample. Sequenced sample: peripheral blood. Receptors originate from a man in his 60s with acute or convalescent COVID-19.

CDR3 protein: CASSQDGSGFAEAFF. DNA for the CDR3: TGCGCCAGCAGCCAAGATGGTTCGGGTTTCGCTGAAGCTTTCTTT. The V and J genes are TRBV4-3 and TRBJ1-1; the D is unclear. Trimming stripped 0 bases from V and 6 bases from J, with 14 bases between. Germline V gene sequence: CDR1 LGHNA, CDR2 YSLEER. CDR3 length: 15 amino acids.

The chain combines TRBV4-3 with TRBJ1-1, with TRBD1 matching 8 bases. CDR3 length: 15 amino acids. The junction had 4 bases not matched to a gene; V was cut back by 1 base and J by 3 bases. The germline V gene encodes CDR1 LGHNA and CDR2 YSLEER. The CDR3, as DNA: TGCGCCAGCAGCCAAGCAGGGGGCATCGACACTGAAGCTTTCTTT. The encoded protein is CASSQAGGIDTEAFF.

Concerning this clone itself: Other DNA sequences in this specimen translate into the identical CDR3. V and J are TRBV29-1 and TRBJ2-1, with 10 bases identical to TRBD1. From germline, CDR1 is SQVTM and CDR2 ANQGSEA. The V and J ends lost 4 bases and 3 bases, in that order; junction bases with no gene match: 0. This CDR3 has 13 amino acids. CDR3 region: CSVGTGGYNEQFF. CDR3 in DNA: TGCAGCGTTGGGACAGGGGGCTACAATGAGCAGTTCTTC.

This chain joins TRBV6-5 and TRBJ1-2; TRBD1 is a possible D gene (6 bases). V was pared by 4 bases and J by 4 bases, with 16 bases between. CDR1 MNHEY and CDR2 SVGAGI come from the germline V gene. The CDR3 length is 15 residues. The CDR3 loop reads CASSSLTGLAYGYTF. CDR3 nucleotides: TGTGCCAGCAGTTCCCTGACAGGTCTCGCCTATGGCTACACCTTC.

This chain joins TRBV27 and TRBJ1-5; TRBD1 is a possible D gene (6 bases). There are 14 residues in the CDR3. Germline assignment: CDR1 MNHEY and CDR2 SMNVEV (reference sequence). Between the trimmed V and J ends, which lost 6 bases and 7 bases, there was a span of 16 bases. The CDR3 spells CASSHTGIEQPQHF. The DNA of the CDR3 is TGTGCCAGCAGCCACACAGGGATCGAGCAGCCCCAGCATTTT.

This clone was counted only a few times. The V gene is TRBV10-3, the J gene TRBJ1-5; D gene unclear. The CDR3 extends over 13 amino acids. Germline V gives CDR1 ENHRY, CDR2 SYGVKD. The germline V and J ends were trimmed by 4 bases and 5 bases, with 9 bases remaining between them. In DNA form, the CDR3 reads TGTGCCATCAGTGCGCTAGAGGATCAGCCCCAGCATTTT. It codes for CAISALEDQPQHF.

V usage is TRBV11-3 and J usage is TRBJ1-3; TRBD1 agrees at 8 bases. Looked up from germline, CDR1 is SGHNT and CDR2 is YENEEA. V lost 5 bases, J lost 7 bases, and 4 bases stayed unmatched. The CDR3 sequence is 13 residues long. CDR3 DNA sequence: TGTGCCAGCAGCGCCGGACAGGGTAACACCATATATTTT. It codes for CASSAGQGNTIYF.

This clone was recorded only once. V is TRBV28 and J is TRBJ2-2; D uncertain. CDR3 length equals 12 residues. The germline V and J ends were trimmed by 5 bases and 4 bases, with 5 bases remaining between them. Germline CDR1 MDHEN, CDR2 SYDVKM. The CDR3 reads CASSTSTGELFF. DNA of the CDR3: TGTGCCAGCAGTACAAGCACCGGGGAGCTGTTTTTT.